The 10 T cell receptor beta chains below all came from one sample that was sequenced in a study of monozygotic twins with cystic fibrosis. TCRdb keeps only in-frame clones here, not all; method: immunoSEQ multiplex PCR. Here the sample spans more than 30,000 clones, about 96% being singletons. The specimen sequenced was blood. The source is a girl aged 2 to 9 with cystic fibrosis.

Concerning this clone itself: The junction does not match germline at one end; this may be a read error. V gene TRBV28 combines with J gene TRBJ2-5; D assignment may be TRBD1 or TRBD2 (5 bases each). The CDR3 loop spans 10 amino acids. From germline, CDR1 is MDHEN and CDR2 SYDVKM. The CDR3 sequence is CATLGENQYF. The CDR3, as DNA: TGTGCCACTTTGGGGGAGAACCAGTACTTC. Full variable domain (remainder filled in from reference TRBV28 and TRBJ2-5): DVKVTQSSRYLVKRTGEKVFLECVQDMDHENMFWYRQDPGLGLRLIYFSYDVKMKEKGDIPEGYSVSREKKERFSLILESASTNQTSMYLCATLGENQYFGPGTRLLVL.

This clone was detected only a few times. This chain joins TRBV12-5 and TRBJ1-2, with D possibly matching TRBD1 (6 bases). The CDR3 sequence is 13 residues long. Germline CDR1 and CDR2: LGHNT and FRNRAP. V was shortened by 3 bases and J by 10 bases, with 15 bases between the two germline ends. CDR3 bases: TGTGCTAGTGGTTTCCCAGGGGTCGTATCCTACACCTTC. Translated, it gives CASGFPGVVSYTF.

The chain has TRBV11-2 and TRBJ1-1; no firm D call. Germline V CDR1 and CDR2: SGHAT, FQNNGV. CDR3 length: 15 residues. V lost 0 bases to trimming and J lost 1 base, with 9 bases between them. DNA of the CDR3: TGTGCCAGCAGCTTAGAGGGGAGAGAGAACACTGAAGCTTTCTTT. This encodes CASSLEGRENTEAFF.

The chain recombines TRBV5-1 with TRBJ2-2, with 7 bases that match TRBD1. The V and J ends lost 3 bases and 0 bases, in that order; junction bases with no gene match: 8. The CDR3 has 17 residues. CDR1 and CDR2 (germline): SGHRS, YFSETQ. The chain's CDR3 is CASSYPQGHANTGELFF. As DNA, the CDR3 is TGCGCCAGCAGCTACCCACAGGGGCACGCGAACACCGGGGAGCTGTTTTTT.

The chain links TRBV5-1 to TRBJ2-3; D is tentatively TRBD1 or TRBD2 (5 bases each). Germline V CDR1 and CDR2: SGHRS, YFSETQ. The CDR3 runs to 14 residues. V was trimmed by 0 bases and J by 2 bases, leaving 7 bases between them. The CDR3 bases are TGCGCCAGCAGCTTGGCCGGGACCACAGATACGCAGTATTTT. It encodes CASSLAGTTDTQYF.

The chain carries TRBV10-2 and TRBJ1-2; D ambiguous. Trimming stripped 6 bases from V and 3 bases from J, with 11 bases between. In germline, CDR1 is WSHSY, CDR2 SAAADI. The CDR3 sequence is 13 residues long. The CDR3 loop reads CASRDDIDYGYTF. The CDR3 DNA follows: TGCGCCAGCAGGGACGACATCGACTATGGCTACACCTTC.

The chain combines TRBV30 with TRBJ1-1; no clear D. The germline V and J ends were trimmed by 2 bases and 6 bases, with 10 bases remaining between them. CDR3 length: 12 amino acids. Germline CDR1 GTSNPN, CDR2 SVGIG (reference sequence). This CDR3 is CAWSPREAEAFF. CDR3 DNA: TGTGCCTGGAGTCCTCGGGAGGCTGAAGCTTTCTTT.

The chain links TRBV7-9 to TRBJ2-1, with D possibly being TRBD1 (6 bases). The CDR3 is 16 residues long. CDR1 is SEHNR and CDR2 is FQNEAQ in the germline V gene (reference sequence). The ends were cut back, 2 bases at V and 3 bases at J, with 14 bases in the middle. CDR3 bases: TGTGCCAGCAGCTTAATGACAGGATCCAGCTACAATGAGCAGTTCTTC. Its translation is CASSLMTGSSYNEQFF.

The V and J genes are TRBV13 and TRBJ1-1; D is ambiguous. Germline lookup yields CDR1 PRHDT and CDR2 FYEKMQ (reference sequence). Deletions cut 7 bases from V and 3 bases from J, with 12 bases between. The CDR3 length is 13 residues. The CDR3 loop is CASTATGHTEAFF. The CDR3 DNA follows: TGTGCCAGCACTGCGACGGGTCACACTGAAGCTTTCTTT.

This chain connects TRBV19 to TRBJ2-2, with D hard to call. V was trimmed by 4 bases and J by 6 bases, leaving 9 bases between them. The CDR3 runs to 13 residues. Germline V gene data show CDR1 as LNHDA and CDR2 as SQIVND (reference sequence). The CDR3 region is CASSKGPAGELFF. The DNA for the CDR3 is TGTGCCAGTAGTAAAGGCCCGGCCGGGGAGCTGTTTTTT.